This TCR beta chain was identified during a study of blood T cell repertoires in COVID-19. Study overall: Sites across the United States, Italy and Spain contributed samples from acute and convalescent COVID-19. From T cells, B-cell-depleted T cells, or PBMCs came the material, which was cDNA or gDNA.

Those enrolled in Seattle joined during active infection and were followed longitudinally afterward. Original processing notes: Quantification of nucleated cells was approximated via reference gene primer amplification. Repertoires were generated with immunoSEQ multiplex PCR, while TCRdb's copy carries only in-frame clones and drops some. V, J and clone size were drawn from that table, and D and trimming were deduced from the DNA. The repertoire has 150,000 to 200,000 clones, approximately 83% of them found once; the top ten carry roughly 7.2%. The CDR3 runs 14 residues. V lost 8 bases to trimming and J lost 0 bases; unmatched junction nucleotides: 6. The germline V gene has CDR1 LNHDA and CDR2 SQIVND (reference sequence).

The specimen was peripheral blood. The TCR comes from a woman between 40 and 50 years old with COVID-19, enrolled during active disease. V and J are TRBV19 and TRBJ2-5, with TRBD1 identical over 7 bases. CDR3 coding DNA: TGTGCCAGTGGTAAGGACAGGTACCAAGAGACCCAGTACTTC. Residues: CASGKDRYQETQYF.